These 19 T cell receptor beta chains came from one sample sequenced in a study of blood T cell repertoires in COVID-19. Data came from immunoSEQ multiplex PCR; TCRdb stores just in-frame clones and leaves some out. The sample lists some 210,000 clones, about 86% seen once, with more than 8.5% in the top ten. Source material: PBMCs or T cells enriched from blood (not recorded which). The receptors derive from a woman between 50 and 59 years old with acute COVID-19.

This sequence joins TRBV5-4 and TRBJ2-7; D possibly corresponds to TRBD1 (6 bases). Trimming shortened V by 2 bases and J by 5 bases, and 11 bases separated the two germline ends. The CDR3 consists of 13 residues. The germline V gene encodes CDR1 SGHNT and CDR2 YYREEE (reference sequence). The CDR3 spells CASSFRTGNEQYF. Written as DNA, the CDR3 is TGTGCCAGCAGCTTTAGAACAGGGAACGAGCAGTACTTC.

This clone was seen more than once but under ten times. J is TRBJ2-7 and V is TRBV29-1; D perhaps matches TRBD1 (7 bases). CDR3 size: 14 residues. V was cut by 4 bases and J by 2 bases, with 15 bases left in between. Germline-derived CDR1 and CDR2 are SQVTM and ANQGSEA. CDR3 coding DNA: TGCAGCGTTGCGGAGGGACAGCGGACCTACGAGCAGTACTTC. This encodes CSVAEGQRTYEQYF.

This chain connects TRBV7-8 to TRBJ1-5; D remains ambiguous. Germline V CDR1 and CDR2: SGHVS, FQNEAQ. The CDR3 is 16 residues long. V was shortened by 8 bases and J by 2 bases, with 19 bases between the two germline ends. The chain's CDR3 is CASRGTAAQGNQPQHF. The CDR3 bases are TGTGCCAGCCGAGGAACCGCGGCACAAGGCAATCAGCCCCAGCATTTT.

This clone was seen at least ten times. The chain is built from TRBV7-2 and TRBJ1-6; tentative D call: TRBD1 (6 bases). CDR1 is SGHTA, CDR2 FQGNSA, per germline. The CDR3 runs 16 residues. The ends were cut back, 3 bases at V and 7 bases at J, with 16 bases in the middle. This CDR3 reads CASSFSSGTKNSPLHF. Here the CDR3 DNA reads TGTGCCAGCAGCTTTTCGTCAGGGACAAAAAATTCACCCCTCCACTTT.

DNA of the CDR3: TGTGCCAGCAGTGAAGCGCCCCCGGGGAATCAGCCCCAGCATTTT. It specifies CASSEAPPGNQPQHF. The chain uses TRBV2 and TRBJ1-5; the D is unclear. Deletions cut 0 bases from V and 4 bases from J, with 10 bases between. Germline V CDR1 and CDR2: SNHLY, FYNNEI. The CDR3 contains 15 residues.

The V gene is TRBV7-9, the J gene TRBJ2-1; D not certain. The CDR3 totals 14 residues. V lost 7 bases and J 10 bases, leaving 20 bases between the germline ends. CDR1 SEHNR and CDR2 FQNEAQ come from the germline V gene (reference sequence). The CDR3 protein is CASTPVAERGEQFF. In DNA, the CDR3 is TGTGCCAGCACCCCGGTTGCTGAGCGAGGAGAGCAGTTCTTC.

This clone appeared once. The V gene is TRBV28, the J gene TRBJ1-5; D might be TRBD1 (6 bases). The germline CDR1 and CDR2 sequences are MDHEN and SYDVKM. The CDR3 extends over 14 amino acids. Trimming stripped 6 bases from V and 7 bases from J, with 16 bases between. CDR3 nucleotide sequence: TGTGCCAGCAGGCCAGGGGCCTCGGGGCAGCCCCAGCATTTT. Protein: CASRPGASGQPQHF.

The chain combines TRBV6-2 or TRBV6-3 with TRBJ1-6; 9 bases agree with TRBD1. Per germline, CDR1 MNHEY and CDR2 SVGEGT. V shed 4 bases, J shed 10 bases, and the junction held 5 bases outside the gene matches. The CDR3 has 14 residues. This CDR3 reads CASSSGTGPSPLHF. Here the CDR3 DNA reads TGTGCCAGCAGTTCCGGGACAGGGCCCTCACCCCTCCACTTT.

This rearrangement joins TRBV7-2 to TRBJ2-5; D gene uncertain. The CDR3 has 12 residues. Deletions cut 2 bases from V and 5 bases from J, with 6 bases between. Germline V gene data show CDR1 as SGHTA and CDR2 as FQGNSA. The CDR3 region has the DNA TGTGCCAGCAGCTTATTACGGGAGACCCAGTACTTC. Its translation is CASSLLRETQYF.

The chain uses TRBV12-5 and TRBJ1-1; no definite D call. V dropped 1 base and J dropped 1 base, with 4 bases sitting between them. Germline CDR1 and CDR2: LGHNT and FRNRAP. The CDR3 consists of 13 residues. The CDR3 loop is CASGLDRNTEAFF. CDR3 in DNA: TGTGCTAGTGGTTTGGACAGGAACACTGAAGCTTTCTTT.

This clone was observed a few times. The J gene is TRBJ1-2, the V gene TRBV4-3, with D possibly TRBD1 on 6 matching bases. The CDR3 loop spans 14 amino acids. The V and J ends lost 5 bases and 2 bases respectively, with 12 bases between them. Germline CDR1 is LGHNA and CDR2 is YSLEER. CDR3 in DNA: TGCGCCAGCAGCGGAACAGGGATAAACTATGGCTACACCTTC. Amino acids: CASSGTGINYGYTF.

This clone was observed a handful of times. The chain is built from TRBV2 and TRBJ1-2, with D possibly being TRBD1 (5 bases). The CDR3 consists of 12 residues. The germline V gene has CDR1 SNHLY and CDR2 FYNNEI. With 4 bases removed from V and 4 bases from J, the gap between germline ends came to 7 bases. The CDR3 DNA follows: TGTGCCAGCAGTGGGACAAGCTATGGCTACACCTTC. This sequence encodes CASSGTSYGYTF.

The rearrangement links TRBV28 to TRBJ2-6, with D possibly being TRBD1 (6 bases). This CDR3 has 14 amino acids. Looked up from germline, CDR1 is MDHEN and CDR2 is SYDVKM. V dropped 5 bases and J dropped 4 bases, with 9 bases sitting between them. The CDR3 DNA reads TGTGCCAGCAGTCCAGGGGTCGGGGCCAACGTCCTGACTTTC. It encodes CASSPGVGANVLTF.

This chain joins TRBV24-1 and TRBJ1-3; maybe TRBD1 (6 bases). V was trimmed by 7 bases and J by 8 bases, leaving 14 bases between them. CDR1 KGHDR and CDR2 SFDVKD come from the germline V gene. There are 13 residues in the CDR3. The CDR3 region is CATRDTGLDTIYF. Here the CDR3 DNA reads TGTGCCACCAGAGATACAGGGTTAGACACCATATATTTT.

The V and J genes are TRBV7-2 and TRBJ2-2; TRBD1 might be the D (5 bases). V was shortened by 7 bases and J by 0 bases, with 9 bases between the two germline ends. The CDR3 runs to 14 residues. CDR1 and CDR2 from the germline V gene are SGHTA and FQGNSA. CDR3 nucleotide sequence: TGTGCCAGCACAGAACAGGCGAACACCGGGGAGCTGTTTTTT. It yields the protein CASTEQANTGELFF.

The chain has TRBV7-3 and TRBJ2-7; D not certain. With 3 bases removed from V and 2 bases from J, the gap between germline ends came to 8 bases. Germline CDR1 SGHTA, CDR2 FQGTGA. The CDR3 is 13 residues long. The CDR3 loop is CASSLGRTYEQYF. For the CDR3, the DNA is TGTGCCAGCAGCTTGGGCAGAACCTACGAGCAGTACTTC.

The chain links TRBV19 to TRBJ2-1; 12 bases map to TRBD2. V lost 3 bases and J lost 8; bases outside the gene matches: 5. The CDR3 consists of 15 residues. Germline V gene sequence: CDR1 LNHDA, CDR2 SQIVND (reference sequence). The CDR3 bases are TGTGCCAGTAGTATTATGGGACTAGCGGGCGATGAGCAGTTCTTC. Its protein is CASSIMGLAGDEQFF. Filled out from reference TRBV19 and TRBJ2-1, the complete variable domain reads DGGITQSPKYLFRKEGQNVTLSCEQNLNHDAMYWYRQDPGQGLRLIYYSQIVNDFQKGDIAEGYSVSREKKESFPLTVTSAQKNPTAFYLCASSIMGLAGDEQFFGPGTRLTVL.

The J gene is TRBJ1-1, the V gene TRBV5-1; tentatively, D is TRBD1 (6 bases). This CDR3 region has 17 residues. V lost 0 bases and J lost 10, with 25 bases in between. Germline V gene data show CDR1 as SGHRS and CDR2 as YFSETQ. CDR3 bases: TGCGCCAGCAGCTTGGTAGGGGGTCCGGGTGGCGACGCGGGAGCTTTCTTT. It yields the protein CASSLVGGPGGDAGAFF.

This clone showed up just once. This chain uses TRBV7-2 with TRBJ1-4; TRBD1 might be the D (6 bases). The V end lost 3 bases, the J end lost 0 bases, and 8 bases lay between the germline ends. Per germline, CDR1 SGHTA and CDR2 FQGNSA. CDR3 length: 15 amino acids. The CDR3 protein is CASSLTGSTNEKLFF. CDR3 DNA sequence: TGTGCCAGCAGCTTGACAGGTTCAACTAATGAAAAACTGTTTTTT.